In its sample, the clone carrying this T cell receptor beta chain was seen a few times. Its antigen is as yet unknown. Germline is not matched at one junction end, which may reflect a read error. This specimen belongs to a study of vaccination and CD4 T cells after COVID-19. Background on the study: Control cultures used a CEFX viral epitope pool, an HIV-1 Nef peptide pool, or no peptide.

The treatment denotes: roughly nine-day PBMC culture with coronavirus spike peptide pools or control peptides (ViraFEST assay). It was before the COVID-19 pandemic (2011-2018) that the unexposed donor's CD4+ T cells were collected. Sequencing of DNA taken from cultured CD4+ T cells relied on the Oncomine TCR Beta short-read assay. It was cultured CD4+ T cells from which genomic DNA was extracted. TCRdb re-derived calls from the PCR reads in MiXCR, one entry per CDR3 protein. This sample has around 8,400 distinct CDR3 sequences; 41% occur once, and the top ten carry around 30%. The sequence came from a human donor in good health. Specimen: CD4+ T cells from blood, cultured in vitro.

Written as DNA, the CDR3 is TGCAGTGCTAGAGCGGACAGGTTC. This gives the protein CSARADRF. The rearrangement uses TRBV20-1 and TRBJ1-2, with 7 bases fitting TRBD1. Germline lookup yields CDR1 DFQATT and CDR2 SNEGSKA (reference sequence). The CDR3 sequence is 8 residues long.